This T cell receptor beta chain was identified in a study of T cells in Graves' hyperthyroidism and ophthalmopathy. Study-wide findings and caveats: In validation, the model predicted ophthalmopathy. These predictions came a median roughly seven months before onset.

Among ophthalmopathy patients, the Clinical Activity Score reached at least 3, the NOSPECS grade reached at least 4, and duration remained under 3 months. Reasons for excluding patients were uncontrolled infection, other autoimmune disease, pregnancy or lactation. Diagnosis relied on clinical symptoms, serum thyroxine and TRAb, thyroid ultrasound and orbital computed tomography. Worth noting for this clonotype: The target antigen is unknown.

Amplification of TCR beta CDR3 regions used RNA as the template. The TCR CDR3 first-round RT-PCR relied on the HTBI primer set. TCRdb re-derived calls from the multiplex PCR reads in MiXCR, one entry per CDR3 protein. The sample lists 500,000 to 550,000 distinct CDR3 sequences; just under 20% were seen once. The CDR3 contains 15 residues. Germline V gives CDR1 SGHRS, CDR2 YFSETQ. Between the trimmed V and J ends, which lost 4 bases and 7 bases, there was a span of 18 bases. Sequenced sample: blood. The J gene is TRBJ2-1, the V gene TRBV5-1; D remains unclear. The receptor was isolated from a middle-aged man with Graves' ophthalmopathy. CDR3 protein: CASSPQSFSSNEQFF. The CDR3 DNA follows: TGCGCCAGCAGCCCTCAATCTTTCTCCTCGAATGAGCAGTTCTTC. The whole variable domain, remainder taken from reference TRBV5-1 and TRBJ2-1, is KAGVTQTPRYLIKTRGQQVTLSCSPISGHRSVSWYQQTPGQGLQFLFEYFSETQRNKGNFPGRFSGRQFSNSRSEMNVSTLELGDSALYLCASSPQSFSSNEQFFGPGTRLTVL.